This T cell receptor (beta chain) was retrieved from a study of CD8 T cells in ankylosing spondylitis. Using its own MiXCR run on the 5' RACE reads, TCRdb lists one record per CDR3 protein. The data contain approximately 440,000 distinct CDR3 sequences, 15% to 20% of them singletons. Study findings and constraints: It appeared that ankylosing spondylitis blood was characterized by a TCR beta motif of several highly homologous variants. Clones that were linked to disease were CD8+ and were relatively rare in peripheral blood. Earlier reports found some motif variants in synovial fluid and blood in reactive arthritis.

A note on this clonotype: What it binds is unknown.

Germline V gene lookup returns CDR1 KGHSH and CDR2 LQKENI. CDR3 length: 14 residues. V lost 4 bases, J lost 4 bases, and 3 bases stayed unmatched. Sequenced input: blood, either unsorted or a sorted T cell fraction (not recorded which). The rearrangement uses TRBV18 and TRBJ2-7; TRBD2 matches at 11 bases. The clonotype was recovered from a male donor with ankylosing spondylitis. CDR3 DNA sequence: TGTGCCAGCTCACTGACTAGCGGGGTGTACGAGCAGTACTTC. Translating gives CASSLTSGVYEQYF.